The 29 T cell receptor beta chains given below trace back to one sample, sequenced in a study of cytomegalovirus exposure and HLA in healthy donors (dated by TCRdb to about 2017). The library was generated by the immunoSEQ multiplex PCR assay. TCRdb carries this immuneACCESS record with in-frame sequences only. Its versions omit some clonotypes, under half of them owing to an unresolved V gene in the studies checked, with the rest unexplained. The sample table contains more than 300,000 clones; only one count was recorded for 86% of them. The biggest ten clones account for under 0.85% of the sample. The sample taken for sequencing was PBMCs. All receptors derive from a young woman in good health and CMV-seronegative.

For this clone: Within the sample, other DNA sequences also encode this same CDR3. This chain uses TRBV6-5 with TRBJ2-2; D gene unclear. Between the trimmed V and J ends, which lost 2 bases and 1 base, there was a span of 5 bases. The CDR3 contains 14 residues. CDR1 and CDR2 from the germline V gene are MNHEY and SVGAGI. The CDR3 reads CASSYGLNTGELFF. CDR3 bases: TGTGCCAGCAGTTACGGGCTGAACACCGGGGAGCTGTTTTTT.

The rearrangement links TRBV29-1 to TRBJ1-1, with D maybe TRBD1 (6 bases). V lost 8 bases and J 1 base, leaving 14 bases between the germline ends. The CDR3 contains 13 residues. Germline values: CDR1 SQVTM, CDR2 ANQGSEA. The CDR3 nucleotides read TGCAGCACACACAGGGAAGGGAACACTGAAGCTTTCTTT. Translation: CSTHREGNTEAFF.

In its sample, this clone was seen once. The chain employs TRBV27 and TRBJ1-4; D unclear. The CDR3 is 13 residues long. Trimming pared 6 bases from V and 5 bases from J, leaving 10 bases between. The germline CDR1 and CDR2 sequences are MNHEY and SMNVEV (reference sequence). The CDR3 reads CASSRAWNEKLFF. The CDR3 DNA is TGTGCCAGCAGCCGCGCGTGGAATGAAAAACTGTTTTTT. The full variable domain, its missing parts supplied by reference TRBV27 and TRBJ1-4, is EAQVTQNPRYLITVTGKKLTVTCSQNMNHEYMSWYRQDPGLGLRQIYYSMNVEVTDKGDVPEGYKVSRKEKRNFPLILESPSPNQTSLYFCASSRAWNEKLFFGSGTQLSVL.

The chain couples TRBV10-3 to TRBJ2-2; no definite D call. Germline CDR1 and CDR2: ENHRY and SYGVKD. The CDR3 is 13 amino acids. Between the trimmed V and J ends, which lost 4 bases and 4 bases, there was a span of 7 bases. CDR3 region: CAISAGSTGELFF. CDR3 DNA: TGTGCCATCAGTGCAGGCTCCACCGGGGAGCTGTTTTTT.

The rearrangement uses TRBV27 and TRBJ2-7; the D is unclear. From germline, CDR1 is MNHEY and CDR2 SMNVEV (reference sequence). This CDR3 is built from 13 residues. Trimming shortened V by 2 bases and J by 6 bases, and 11 bases separated the two germline ends. The CDR3 reads CASSLTTTGEQYF. CDR3 sequence (DNA): TGTGCCAGCAGTTTAACCACCACCGGCGAGCAGTACTTC.

The rearrangement links TRBV19 to TRBJ2-7; D may be TRBD2 (6 bases). Germline assignment: CDR1 LNHDA and CDR2 SQIVND (reference sequence). With 5 bases removed from V and 4 bases from J, the gap between germline ends came to 15 bases. The CDR3 runs to 14 residues. As DNA, the CDR3 is TGTGCCAGTAGTCCCGGGAGAGGGGCGTACGAGCAGTACTTC. It codes for CASSPGRGAYEQYF.

The chain combines TRBV5-1 with TRBJ1-4, with D perhaps matching TRBD1 (5 bases). CDR3 size: 15 residues. Germline V CDR1 and CDR2: SGHRS, YFSETQ. V was trimmed by 4 bases and J by 7 bases, leaving 17 bases between them. The CDR3 sequence: CASSPRRGSGEKLFF. CDR3 DNA sequence: TGCGCCAGCAGCCCCCGCCGGGGGTCCGGTGAAAAACTGTTTTTT.

The genes are TRBV13 and TRBJ1-4; D not certain. The germline V and J ends were trimmed by 5 bases and 7 bases, with 14 bases remaining between them. The germline gives CDR1 PRHDT, CDR2 FYEKMQ (reference sequence). The CDR3 loop spans 14 amino acids. CDR3 DNA sequence: TGTGCCAGCAGCATGACTAGTTTCGCTGAAAAACTGTTTTTT. It yields the protein CASSMTSFAEKLFF. The variable domain in full, with the rest retrieved from reference TRBV13 and TRBJ1-4, is AAGVIQSPRHLIKEKRETATLKCYPIPRHDTVYWYQQGPGQDPQFLISFYEKMQSDKGSIPDRFSAQQFSDYHSELNMSSLELGDSALYFCASSMTSFAEKLFFGSGTQLSVL.

The chain couples TRBV11-2 to TRBJ2-3; perhaps TRBD2 as D (6 bases). Germline-derived CDR1 and CDR2 are SGHAT and FQNNGV. V lost 4 bases and J 14 bases, leaving 16 bases between the germline ends. There are 12 residues in the CDR3. The CDR3 sequence: CASSSWRDSPYF. The CDR3 DNA is TGTGCCAGCAGCTCGTGGCGGGACTCCCCGTATTTT. Full variable domain (missing parts from reference TRBV11-2 and TRBJ2-3): EAGVAQSPRYKIIEKRQSVAFWCNPISGHATLYWYQQILGQGPKLLIQFQNNGVVDDSQLPKDRFSAERLKGVDSTLKIQPAKLEDSAVYLCASSSWRDSPYFGPGTRLTVL.

The V gene is TRBV5-8, the J gene TRBJ1-5, with TRBD1 matching over 7 bases. The CDR3 runs to 14 residues. V lost 4 bases to trimming and J lost 3 bases; unmatched junction nucleotides: 4. Germline loops: CDR1 SGHTS, CDR2 YDEGEE. CDR3 coding DNA: TGTGCCAGCAGCCCGGGACAGCCCAATCAGCCCCAGCATTTT. It is translated as CASSPGQPNQPQHF.

J is TRBJ1-1 and V is TRBV29-1, with D possibly matching TRBD1 (5 bases). The CDR3 runs 13 residues. V was trimmed by 5 bases and J by 3 bases, leaving 13 bases between them. Per the germline V gene, CDR1 is SQVTM and CDR2 is ANQGSEA. The CDR3 coding sequence is TGCAGCGTTTATGTGGCAGGGTACACTGAAGCTTTCTTT. Protein: CSVYVAGYTEAFF.

The genes are TRBV30 and TRBJ2-3; 8 nucleotides match TRBD1. Germline CDR1 reads GTSNPN; CDR2 reads SVGIG (reference sequence). The J segment lost 1 base and the V segment lost 3 bases, leaving 3 bases of the junction unmatched. The CDR3 is 14 residues long. The CDR3 is CAWSLQGGTDTQYF. The CDR3 nucleotides read TGTGCCTGGAGCCTACAGGGGGGCACAGATACGCAGTATTTT.

V and J are TRBV28 and TRBJ1-1, with D tentatively TRBD1 (5 bases). V was pared by 3 bases and J by 8 bases, with 10 bases between. The V gene's germline CDR1 is MDHEN and CDR2 SYDVKM. The CDR3 runs to 12 residues. This CDR3 reads CASSLRQIEAFF. The CDR3 nucleotides read TGTGCCAGCAGTTTGCGACAGATAGAAGCTTTCTTT.

V usage is TRBV18 and J usage is TRBJ1-1, with D possibly being TRBD1 (5 bases). Trimming shortened V by 8 bases and J by 4 bases, and 11 bases separated the two germline ends. In germline, CDR1 is KGHSH, CDR2 LQKENI. The CDR3 sequence is 12 residues long. CDR3 DNA: TGTGCCAGCACCGTGGGGGGCACTGAAGCTTTCTTT. Translating it yields CASTVGGTEAFF.

V is TRBV5-1 and J is TRBJ2-5; 7 bases align to TRBD2. Germline V gene data show CDR1 as SGHRS and CDR2 as YFSETQ. V lost 1 base, J lost 5 bases, and 8 bases stayed unmatched. The CDR3 consists of 15 residues. The CDR3 DNA is TGCGCCAGCAGCTTGAGTACCCGGGGGGATGAGACCCAGTACTTC. Translated: CASSLSTRGDETQYF.

The rearrangement links TRBV4-3 to TRBJ2-7; a weak D match, TRBD1 (5 bases). Between the trimmed V and J ends, which lost 0 bases and 3 bases, there was a span of 9 bases. Germline assignment: CDR1 LGHNA and CDR2 YSLEER. The CDR3 is 14 residues long. The CDR3 protein is CASSQESGNYEQYF. DNA for the CDR3: TGCGCCAGCAGCCAAGAATCAGGGAACTACGAGCAGTACTTC.

The chain carries TRBV18 and TRBJ1-2; D is unclear. Germline values: CDR1 KGHSH, CDR2 LQKENI. V was clipped by 2 bases and J by 5 bases, with 9 bases between them. CDR3 size: 13 residues. In DNA, the CDR3 is TGTGCCAGCTCACCATACGCGAAATATGGCTACACCTTC. This encodes CASSPYAKYGYTF.

This chain links TRBV27 with TRBJ2-7; weak D call: TRBD1 (5 bases). The CDR3 has 13 residues. CDR1 MNHEY and CDR2 SMNVEV come from the germline V gene (reference sequence). Trimming took 6 bases from V and 5 from J, leaving 14 bases between them. CDR3 protein: CASSPPGLDEQYF. DNA of the CDR3: TGTGCCAGCAGCCCCCCAGGGCTCGACGAGCAGTACTTC.

J is TRBJ1-1 and V is TRBV5-4; D might be TRBD1 (6 bases). This CDR3 comprises 14 residues. Germline assignment: CDR1 SGHNT and CDR2 YYREEE (reference sequence). The germline V and J ends were trimmed by 3 bases and 2 bases, with 11 bases remaining between them. This CDR3 is CASSWGQHNTEAFF. The CDR3 DNA sequence: TGTGCCAGCAGCTGGGGACAACATAACACTGAAGCTTTCTTT. The whole variable domain, remainder taken from reference TRBV5-4 and TRBJ1-1, is ETGVTQSPTHLIKTRGQQVTLRCSSQSGHNTVSWYQQALGQGPQFIFQYYREEENGRGNFPPRFSGLQFPNYSSELNVNALELDDSALYLCASSWGQHNTEAFFGQGTRLTVV.

The V and J genes are TRBV5-1 and TRBJ2-2; D remains ambiguous. V shed 2 bases and J shed 0 bases, with 5 bases lying between them. The germline gives CDR1 SGHRS, CDR2 YFSETQ. The CDR3 is made up of 14 amino acids. CDR3 loop: CASSFQANTGELFF. DNA of the CDR3: TGCGCCAGCAGCTTCCAGGCGAACACCGGGGAGCTGTTTTTT.

The chain uses TRBV9 and TRBJ2-7, with TRBD2 matching 7 bases. The CDR3 totals 14 residues. The germline gives CDR1 SGDLS, CDR2 YYNGEE. Germline trimming cut 0 bases from V and 5 bases from J; bases unmatched to any gene: 5. DNA of the CDR3: TGTGCCAGCAGCGTAGGGGGAGGGCCGCACGAGCAGTACTTC. Amino acids: CASSVGGGPHEQYF.

The table lists this clone with many counts. Additional DNA sequences in this sample encode the identical CDR3. V usage is TRBV9 and J usage is TRBJ2-1; D may be TRBD2 (6 bases). The length of the CDR3 is 13 residues. Trimming cost V 0 bases and J 5 bases, with 6 bases left between them. Germline assignment: CDR1 SGDLS and CDR2 YYNGEE. In DNA, the CDR3 is TGTGCCAGCAGCGTAGGGACTAACAATGAGCAGTTCTTC. It codes for CASSVGTNNEQFF.

This chain links TRBV7-2 with TRBJ1-1; tentative D call: TRBD1 (5 bases). CDR3 length: 13 residues. In germline, CDR1 is SGHTA, CDR2 FQGNSA. V was cut by 5 bases and J by 3 bases, with 10 bases left in between. CDR3 nucleotides: TGTGCCAGCAGCCCGTGGGGGGACACTGAAGCTTTCTTT. Its translation is CASSPWGDTEAFF.

This sequence joins TRBV28 and TRBJ2-7, with D possibly TRBD1 on 5 matching bases. V gave up 7 bases and J gave up 6 bases, with 19 bases separating them. CDR1 and CDR2 from the germline V gene are MDHEN and SYDVKM. The CDR3 totals 14 residues. In DNA, the CDR3 is TGTGCCAGCATAAGTTTAGTCCGTGGGGCCGAGCAGTACTTC. This gives the protein CASISLVRGAEQYF. The full variable domain, with the rest looked up from reference TRBV28 and TRBJ2-7, is DVKVTQSSRYLVKRTGEKVFLECVQDMDHENMFWYRQDPGLGLRLIYFSYDVKMKEKGDIPEGYSVSREKKERFSLILESASTNQTSMYLCASISLVRGAEQYFGPGTRLTVT.

V is TRBV14 and J is TRBJ2-7, with 13 bases fitting TRBD2. J was trimmed by 1 base and V by 3 bases; bases with no gene match: 9. Germline V lookup: CDR1 SGHDN, CDR2 FVKESK. The CDR3 contains 18 residues. The DNA for the CDR3 is TGTGCCAGCAGCCACATGACTAGCGGGAGGAACCCGTCCTACGAGCAGTACTTC. Amino acids: CASSHMTSGRNPSYEQYF.

This clone was seen just once. The chain joins TRBV7-8 to TRBJ2-1, with TRBD1 matching 9 bases. This CDR3 is 15 amino acids long. V dropped 5 bases and J dropped 8; count of bases not matched to a gene: 10. Germline CDR1 and CDR2: SGHVS and FQNEAQ. Here the CDR3 reads CASSPRDRAPHEQFF. CDR3 coding DNA: TGTGCCAGCAGCCCCCGGGACAGGGCCCCCCATGAGCAGTTCTTC. The complete variable domain, with remaining parts taken from reference TRBV7-8 and TRBJ2-1, reads GAGVSQSPRYKVAKRGQDVALRCDPISGHVSLFWYQQALGQGPEFLTYFQNEAQLDKSGLPSDRFFAERPEGSVSTLKIQRTQQEDSAVYLCASSPRDRAPHEQFFGPGTRLTVL.

The J gene is TRBJ1-4, the V gene TRBV4-1; 7 bases agree with TRBD1. In germline, CDR1 is MGHRA, CDR2 YSYEKL. There are 15 residues in the CDR3. V lost 2 bases, J lost 7 bases, and 7 bases stayed unmatched. CDR3 sequence: CASSQSRGRVEKLFF. The CDR3 region has the DNA TGCGCCAGCAGCCAATCTAGGGGGCGGGTTGAAAAACTGTTTTTT.

The J gene is TRBJ2-7, the V gene TRBV2; 11 bases are shared with TRBD2. V lost 6 bases to trimming and J lost 4 bases; unmatched junction nucleotides: 8. Germline V gene sequence: CDR1 SNHLY, CDR2 FYNNEI. The CDR3 is made up of 15 amino acids. In DNA form, the CDR3 reads TGTGCCAGCAGCATACTAGCGGGAGATGGGTACGAGCAGTACTTC. It codes for CASSILAGDGYEQYF.

The chain has TRBV5-1 and TRBJ2-2; TRBD2 might be the D (6 bases). CDR1 and CDR2 from the germline V gene are SGHRS and YFSETQ. Trimming pared 7 bases from V and 5 bases from J, leaving 6 bases between. CDR3 size: 11 residues. The CDR3 loop is CASRGTGELFF. The CDR3 region has the DNA TGCGCCAGCCGGGGGACCGGGGAGCTGTTTTTT.